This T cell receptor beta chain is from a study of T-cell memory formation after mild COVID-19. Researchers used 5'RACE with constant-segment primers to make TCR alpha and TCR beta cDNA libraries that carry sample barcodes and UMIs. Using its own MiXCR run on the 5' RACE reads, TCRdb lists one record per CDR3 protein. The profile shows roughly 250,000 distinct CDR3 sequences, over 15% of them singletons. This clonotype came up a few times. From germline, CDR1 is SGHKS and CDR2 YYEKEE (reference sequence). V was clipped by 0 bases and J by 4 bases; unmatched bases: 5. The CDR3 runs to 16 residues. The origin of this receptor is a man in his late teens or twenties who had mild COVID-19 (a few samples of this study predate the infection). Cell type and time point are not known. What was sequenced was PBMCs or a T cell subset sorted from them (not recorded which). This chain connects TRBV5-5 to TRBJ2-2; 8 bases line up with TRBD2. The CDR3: CASSLEQREITGELFF. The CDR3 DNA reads TGTGCCAGCAGCTTGGAACAGCGGGAGATCACCGGGGAGCTGTTTTTT.